This entry lists 10 T cell receptor beta chains sequenced from one sample in a study of technical replicates of blood from several donors. Clones were read by immunoSEQ multiplex PCR, and TCRdb kept only the in-frame ones, dropping some. This sample carries roughly 15,000 clones, 70% to 80% of them seen once, and the ten largest clones take approximately 11%. The sequenced sample was PBMCs. These receptors came from a human donor in good health.

The chain is built from TRBV29-1 and TRBJ2-7, with D possibly being TRBD1 (5 bases). CDR3 length equals 11 residues. Germline lookup yields CDR1 SQVTM and CDR2 ANQGSEA. The V end lost 7 bases, the J end lost 3 bases, and 10 bases lay between the germline ends. The CDR3 region has the DNA TGCAGCGCCGGACAAAACTACGAGCAGTACTTC. Translating it yields CSAGQNYEQYF.

This chain connects TRBV15 to TRBJ2-1, with 8 bases that match TRBD1. V trimming: 0 bases; J trimming: 7 bases; junction bases outside the gene matches: 5. CDR3 length: 15 residues. The V gene's germline CDR1 is LNHNV and CDR2 YYDKDF (reference sequence). The CDR3 loop is CATSRDQGAGNEQFF. The CDR3 DNA reads as TGTGCCACCAGCAGAGATCAGGGGGCGGGTAATGAGCAGTTCTTC.

This clone was detected only a few times. This rearrangement joins TRBV29-1 to TRBJ1-1; tentative D call: TRBD1 (5 bases). V was clipped by 7 bases and J by 3 bases, with 15 bases between them. Germline CDR1 reads SQVTM; CDR2 reads ANQGSEA. The CDR3 runs to 13 residues. CDR3: CSAMDIGYTEAFF. The CDR3, as DNA: TGCAGCGCCATGGACATTGGATACACTGAAGCTTTCTTT.

The rearrangement uses TRBV7-6 and TRBJ2-1; 9 positions agree with TRBD2. Germline loops: CDR1 SGHVS, CDR2 FNYEAQ. The CDR3 extends over 17 amino acids. Unmatched junction bases numbered 8, after V lost 1 base and J lost 4 bases. CDR3 residues: CASSLVLLSGGYNEQFF. As DNA, the CDR3 is TGTGCCAGCAGCTTAGTTCTCCTTAGCGGGGGTTACAATGAGCAGTTCTTC.

The chain links TRBV5-1 to TRBJ2-1, with 8 bases that match TRBD1. This CDR3 contains 15 residues. The junction had 10 bases not matched to a gene; V was cut back by 5 bases and J by 6 bases. Germline V CDR1 and CDR2: SGHRS, YFSETQ. The CDR3 region is CASRTGTGPVNEQFF. CDR3 coding DNA: TGCGCCAGCAGGACCGGGACAGGACCGGTCAATGAGCAGTTCTTC.

This clone has just a few counts. This chain connects TRBV9 to TRBJ1-1, with D tentatively TRBD1 (6 bases). Per the germline V gene, CDR1 is SGDLS and CDR2 is YYNGEE. Trimming left V 0 bases short and J 8 bases short, with 14 bases between. The CDR3 extends over 14 amino acids. The CDR3 region has the DNA TGTGCCAGCAGCGTAGGTACAGGGCCTGGAGAAGCTTTCTTT. This translates into CASSVGTGPGEAFF.

As DNA, the CDR3 is TGTGCCAGCAGTTCTTACCGCCGGACTAGCGGGAGCACCGGGGAGCTGTTTTTT. It translates to CASSSYRRTSGSTGELFF. The chain is built from TRBV28 and TRBJ2-2; 13 bases agree with TRBD2. CDR3 size: 18 residues. CDR1 MDHEN and CDR2 SYDVKM come from the germline V gene. J lost 4 bases, V lost 4 bases, and 9 bases had no gene match.

V gene TRBV7-2 combines with J gene TRBJ1-4; 7 bases agree with TRBD1. The ends lost 3 bases at V and 6 bases at J; junction bases unmatched: 4. Germline CDR1 SGHTA, CDR2 FQGNSA. The CDR3 contains 14 residues. DNA for the CDR3: TGTGCCAGCAGCTTCACAGGGGTGGATGAAAAACTGTTTTTT. Protein: CASSFTGVDEKLFF.

This rearrangement joins TRBV12-5 to TRBJ2-3; 11 bases align to TRBD2. CDR1 is LGHNT, CDR2 FRNRAP, per germline. V shed 1 base and J 0 bases; nucleotides not matched to a gene: 12. CDR3 length: 20 amino acids. Here the CDR3 reads CASGLGIPGLAAPSTDTQYF. The DNA for the CDR3 is TGTGCTAGTGGTTTGGGGATCCCGGGACTAGCGGCTCCTAGCACAGATACGCAGTATTTT.

V is TRBV29-1 and J is TRBJ1-5; perhaps TRBD1 as D (6 bases). The germline V gene has CDR1 SQVTM and CDR2 ANQGSEA. The CDR3 spans 15 residues. The germline V and J ends were trimmed by 6 bases and 1 base, with 16 bases remaining between them. CDR3 in DNA: TGCAGCGTGGCAACACAGGGCGGCAGCAATCAGCCCCAGCATTTT. It yields the protein CSVATQGGSNQPQHF. Combining the CDR3 with reference TRBV29-1 and TRBJ1-5 gives the whole variable domain SAVISQKPSRDICQRGTSLTIQCQVDSQVTMMFWYRQQPGQSLTLIATANQGSEATYESGFVIDKFPISRPNLTFSTLTVSNMSPEDSSIYLCSVATQGGSNQPQHFGDGTRLSIL.